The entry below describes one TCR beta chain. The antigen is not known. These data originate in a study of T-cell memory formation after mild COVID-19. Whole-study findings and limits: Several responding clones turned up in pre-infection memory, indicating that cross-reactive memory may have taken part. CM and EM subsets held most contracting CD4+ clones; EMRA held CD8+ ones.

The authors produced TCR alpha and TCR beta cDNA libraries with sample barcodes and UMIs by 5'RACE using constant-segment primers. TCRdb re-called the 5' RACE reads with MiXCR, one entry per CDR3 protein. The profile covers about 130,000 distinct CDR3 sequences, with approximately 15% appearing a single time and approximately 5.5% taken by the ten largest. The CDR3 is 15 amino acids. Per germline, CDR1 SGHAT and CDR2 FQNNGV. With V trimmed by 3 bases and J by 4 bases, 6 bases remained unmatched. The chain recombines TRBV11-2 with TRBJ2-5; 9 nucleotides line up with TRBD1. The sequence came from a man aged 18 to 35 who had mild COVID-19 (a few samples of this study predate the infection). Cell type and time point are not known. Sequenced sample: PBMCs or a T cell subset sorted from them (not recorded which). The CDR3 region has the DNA TGTGCCAGCAGCTTCTTGGGACAGGGACGAGAGACCCAGTACTTC. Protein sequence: CASSFLGQGRETQYF.